Listed below are T cell receptor beta chains from one sample, sequenced in a study of PD-1 blockade in classical Hodgkin lymphoma. Produced via immunoSEQ multiplex PCR; TCRdb's table is partial and in-frame only. The sample consists of about 93,000 clones, more than 70% of them appearing once. The sequences come from peripheral blood mononuclear cells (PBMCs), collected before the fourth cycle of nivolumab. The receptors originated from a human donor with classical Hodgkin lymphoma. Each CDR3 is given with its conserved first and last residue. Each record gives: clone size, J gene, D gene, V gene, CDR3 length, CDR3 protein, CDR3 DNA. The D gene is left open where the match is weak. Clone size is not always given. Where it is, it says once, few, many or a class for expanded clones.

once,TRBJ2-3,-,TRBV6-4,14,CASSDFASTDTQYF,TGTGCCAGCAGTGACTTCGCAAGCACAGATACGCAGTATTTT
-,TRBJ1-2,-,TRBV6-5,15,CASSYSARGWAGYTF,TGTGCCAGCAGTTACTCAGCTAGGGGCTGGGCTGGCTACACCTTC
once,TRBJ2-7,-,TRBV6-6,15,CASSNRPPPLYEQYF,TGTGCCAGCAGCAACAGGCCCCCCCCGCTGTACGAGCAGTACTTC
-,TRBJ1-2,-,TRBV10-3,14,CAISDSVKSYGYTF,TGTGCCATCAGTGATTCAGTTAAGAGCTATGGCTACACCTTC
-,TRBJ2-5,TRBD2,TRBV27,16,CASSFGGVGEGETQYF,TGTGCCAGCAGTTTCGGGGGGGTTGGGGAAGGAGAGACCCAGTACTTC
-,TRBJ2-5,TRBD1,TRBV18,15,CASSLLQGKEETQYF,TGTGCCAGCTCACTACTACAGGGGAAGGAAGAGACCCAGTACTTC
-,TRBJ1-1,TRBD1,TRBV6-5,14,CASSYSHRGVEAFF,TGTGCCAGCAGTTACTCGCACAGGGGGGTTGAAGCTTTCTTT
-,TRBJ2-7,-,TRBV18,15,CASSPDWGFSYEQYF,TGTGCCAGCTCACCGGATTGGGGCTTCTCCTACGAGCAGTACTTC
-,TRBJ2-5,-,TRBV6-1,15,CASIPQGGVQETQYF,TGTGCCAGCATACCCCAGGGGGGGGTCCAAGAGACCCAGTACTTC
-,TRBJ1-1,TRBD1,TRBV29-1,15,CSALGGSLLGTEAFF,TGCAGCGCCCTAGGGGGCTCGTTATTGGGTACTGAAGCTTTCTTT
-,TRBJ1-1,-,TRBV6-5,13,CASGRVAFTEAFF,TGTGCCAGCGGCAGGGTTGCTTTCACTGAAGCTTTCTTT
-,TRBJ2-1,TRBD2,TRBV11-2,15,CASSPAGDGNNEQFF,TGTGCCAGCAGCCCAGCGGGAGACGGAAACAATGAGCAGTTCTTC
-,TRBJ2-1,TRBD2,TRBV7-9,15,CASSLTSGPGNEQFF,TGTGCCAGCAGCTTGACTAGCGGGCCGGGGAATGAGCAGTTCTTC
-,TRBJ1-6,-,TRBV7-9,14,CASSSPVANSPLHF,TGTGCCAGCAGCTCGCCAGTGGCCAATTCACCCCTCCACTTT
-,TRBJ2-7,-,TRBV6-6,16,CASSGDRRVSSYEQYF,TGTGCCAGCAGTGGGGACCGCAGGGTGAGCTCCTACGAGCAGTACTTC
-,TRBJ1-1,-,TRBV6-6,15,CASSYLRGMNTEAFF,TGTGCCAGCAGTTATCTCCGGGGTATGAACACTGAAGCTTTCTTT
-,TRBJ2-7,-,TRBV7-8,13,CASSVYAGYEQYF,TGTGCCAGCAGCGTCTACGCGGGTTACGAGCAGTACTTC
-,TRBJ1-5,-,TRBV6-4,14,CASSEEQGGQPQHF,TGTGCCAGCAGTGAAGAGCAGGGCGGGCAGCCCCAGCATTTT
-,TRBJ2-1,-,TRBV29-1,12,CSVVVSTNEQFF,TGCAGCGTTGTAGTCTCCACCAATGAGCAGTTCTTC
-,TRBJ2-1,TRBD2,TRBV19,14,CASSGLAEGNEQFF,TGTGCCAGTAGCGGACTAGCGGAGGGGAATGAGCAGTTCTTC
-,TRBJ2-1,-,TRBV11-3,13,CASSLELFDEQFF,TGTGCCAGCAGCTTAGAACTTTTCGATGAGCAGTTCTTC
-,TRBJ2-3,-,TRBV10-3,14,CAISEGVSTDTQYF,TGTGCCATCAGTGAAGGTGTCTCCACAGATACGCAGTATTTT
-,TRBJ2-6,-,TRBV2,18,CASSFPTGTNSGANVLTF,TGTGCCAGCAGTTTTCCGACAGGAACAAACTCTGGGGCCAACGTCCTGACTTTC
-,TRBJ2-2,-,TRBV27,15,CASRPLGANTGELFF,TGTGCCAGCAGACCACTAGGCGCGAACACCGGGGAGCTGTTTTTT
once,TRBJ2-5,TRBD1,TRBV9,15,CASSVFLGQQETQYF,TGTGCCAGCAGCGTATTTCTGGGACAGCAAGAGACCCAGTACTTC
once,TRBJ1-3,TRBD1,TRBV5-5,16,CASRPWDSPSGNTIYF,TGTGCCAGCAGACCCTGGGACAGTCCCTCTGGAAACACCATATATTTT
many,TRBJ1-2,-,TRBV5-1,13,CASAARYRVGYTF,TGCGCCAGCGCCGCCCGATACAGGGTTGGCTACACCTTC
-,TRBJ2-7,-,TRBV10-3,13,CAIGSRVNYEQYF,TGTGCCATCGGGAGTAGGGTGAACTACGAGCAGTACTTC